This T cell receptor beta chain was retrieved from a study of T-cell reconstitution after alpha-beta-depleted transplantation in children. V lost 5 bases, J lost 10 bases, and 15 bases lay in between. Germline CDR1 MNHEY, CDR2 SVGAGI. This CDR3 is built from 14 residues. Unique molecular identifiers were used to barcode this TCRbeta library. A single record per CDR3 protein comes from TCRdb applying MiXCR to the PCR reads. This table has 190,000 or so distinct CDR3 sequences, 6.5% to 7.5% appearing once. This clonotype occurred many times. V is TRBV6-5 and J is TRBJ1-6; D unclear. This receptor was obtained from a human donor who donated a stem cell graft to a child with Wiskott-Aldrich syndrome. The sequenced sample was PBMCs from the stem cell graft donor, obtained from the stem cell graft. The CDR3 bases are TGTGCCAGCAGTAACGACCAACTGAGGTCACCCCTCCACTTT. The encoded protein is CASSNDQLRSPLHF.